The T cell receptor (beta chain) described here comes from a study of graft-versus-host responses after intestinal transplantation (dated by TCRdb to the early 2020s). Regarding the study in general: The transplants that recipients received were multivisceral, liver-intestinal, or isolated intestinal. Every recipient was given anti-thymocyte globulin induction, followed by 2 to 4 years of maintenance tacrolimus and steroids. Graft-versus-host and host-versus-graft alloreactive T cell clones were tracked in the graft, circulation and bone marrow after intestinal transplantation using bulk TCR-beta CDR3 sequencing. To identify alloreactive clones, pre-transplant mixed lymphocyte reaction products were sequenced and compared with unstimulated pre-transplant donor and recipient T cells. The cohort enrolled about two dozen intestinal transplant recipients, one of whom was a retransplant, and a few patients without pretransplant specimens were excluded. A peak of at least 4% donor T cells among recipient peripheral blood mononuclear cells was the definition used for donor T cell macrochimerism. Rather than being sequenced by the commercial service, samples from a few later patients were sequenced in-house on an Illumina MiSeq and processed with MiXCR. Results the study describes overall, beyond this receptor: In patients with donor T cell macrochimerism, the allografts had high GvH to HvG T cell clonal ratios. GvH clones were detected in recipient bone marrow, and some appeared earlier in ileal mucosa or blood, consistent with an intestinal mucosal origin. The conclusions were limited by the relatively low number and heterogeneity of the intestinal transplant patients. Peak levels of circulating GvH clones were associated with declines in HvG clones early after transplant.

The cysteine opens and the phenylalanine closes a CDR3 of 15 amino acids. Only CDR3 DNA remains: 45 bases, in frame from the first base. CDR1 and CDR2, per the germline V gene, are SGHRS and YFSETQ. Trimming at the junction amounts to 3 bases on V and 3 bases on J, and the germline ends lie 15 bases apart. The receptor library was made with the immunoSEQ multiplex PCR assay. High-throughput TCR-beta CDR3 sequencing of genomic DNA from most patients was performed by Adaptive Biotechnologies. From the authors' description of their analysis: Adaptive's ImmunoSEQ software was the source of the TCR sequencing data for approximately 18 patients, while a few other patients were processed with MiXCR and VDJtools. CDR3 nucleotide sequences shared by donor and recipient were removed because the origin of these sequences could not be assigned. To be classed as alloreactive, a clone needed at least 2-fold expansion over unstimulated cells and a minimum CFSE-low frequency of 0.002% (template counts) or 0.001% (read counts). A clone was considered mappable if detected in the sequenced pre-transplant spleen, lymph node, or MLR CFSE-low populations of the donor or recipient. Cumulative frequency of alloreactive clones was calculated as a percentage of all sequences weighted by copy number. The clones in this table, taken by TCRdb from immuneACCESS, are in-frame only. Not every clone is retained; where verified, under half of the shortfall comes from an unresolved V gene, and the cause of the rest is unknown. Clonal size and the V and J genes are those of that table, whereas D and trimming came from the DNA. This sample holds 43,000 or so clones; just under 95% were observed only once. The biggest ten clones account for around 1.4% of the sample.

On this clone: Its antigen remains undetermined. Base qualities were left out, and no much larger clone turns up one base away.

Blood samples were collected up to 4 times in the first month after transplant and then at least monthly when available. This sequence originates from a human patient who received an intestinal transplant, so some T cells may come from the graft donor. The chain was built from TRBV5-1 and TRBJ1-1, with the D gene call left open. The source was PBMCs, collected approximately 360 days after intestinal transplant. Read as DNA, the sequence is TGCGCCAGCAGCTCCGGGGTGGGCGGATACACTGAAGCTTTCTTT. The resulting protein is CASSSGVGGYTEAFF.